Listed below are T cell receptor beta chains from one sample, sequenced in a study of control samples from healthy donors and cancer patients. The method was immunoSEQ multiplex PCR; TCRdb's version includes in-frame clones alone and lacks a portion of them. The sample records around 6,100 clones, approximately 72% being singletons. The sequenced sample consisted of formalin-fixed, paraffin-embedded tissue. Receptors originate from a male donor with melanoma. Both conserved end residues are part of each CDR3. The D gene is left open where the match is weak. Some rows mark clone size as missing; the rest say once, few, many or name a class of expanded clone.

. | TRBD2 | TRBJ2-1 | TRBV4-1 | CASSQEPGTRSREQFF | TGCGCCAGCAGCCAAGAGCCCGGGACTAGGTCCCGTGAGCAGTTCTTC
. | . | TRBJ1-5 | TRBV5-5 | CASSSGSLEPQHF | TGTGCCAGCAGCTCTGGTTCCCTCGAGCCCCAGCATTTT
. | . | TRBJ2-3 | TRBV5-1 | CASSLTTDTQYF | TGCGCCAGCAGCTTAACCACAGATACGCAGTATTTT
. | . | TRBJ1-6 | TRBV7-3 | CASSLMGSQDNSPLHF | TGTGCCAGCAGCTTAATGGGATCCCAGGATAATTCACCCCTCCACTTT
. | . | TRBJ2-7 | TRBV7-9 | CASLPGGSGILYEQYF | TGTGCCAGTCTCCCCGGAGGGTCAGGGATACTTTACGAGCAGTACTTC
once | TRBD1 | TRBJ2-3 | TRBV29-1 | CSVGTGGTDTQYF | TGCAGCGTTGGGACAGGGGGCACAGATACGCAGTATTTT
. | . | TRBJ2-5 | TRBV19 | CASSIGTGQETQYF | TGTGCCAGTAGTATAGGGACTGGGCAAGAGACCCAGTACTTC
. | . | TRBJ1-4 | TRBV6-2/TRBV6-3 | CASSPGGLLNEKLFF | TGTGCCAGCAGTCCCGGGGGACTCCTTAATGAAAAACTGTTTTTT
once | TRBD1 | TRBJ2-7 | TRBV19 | CASSPWTGVTYEQYF | TGTGCCAGTAGTCCTTGGACAGGGGTTACCTACGAGCAGTACTTC
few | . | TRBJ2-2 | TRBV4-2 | CASSDLAGELFF | TGTGCCAGTTCCGACTTAGCCGGGGAGCTGTTTTTT
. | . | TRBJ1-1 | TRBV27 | CASSLDRRATEAFF | TGTGCCAGCAGTTTAGACAGGAGGGCCACTGAAGCTTTCTTT
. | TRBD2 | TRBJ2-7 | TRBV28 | CASSLEGGRRSYEQYF | TGTGCCAGCAGTTTAGAGGGCGGGAGGAGGTCCTACGAGCAGTACTTC
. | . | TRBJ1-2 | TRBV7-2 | CASSLRVGSYGYTF | TGTGCCAGCAGCTTACGGGTAGGGTCCTATGGCTACACCTTC
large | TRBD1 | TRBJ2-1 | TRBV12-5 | CASGFAGQGDSNEQFF | TGTGCTAGTGGTTTCGCTGGACAGGGGGATTCAAATGAGCAGTTCTTC
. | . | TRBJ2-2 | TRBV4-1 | CASSQEPHRAGELFF | TGCGCCAGCAGCCAAGAGCCCCACCGGGCCGGGGAGCTGTTTTTT
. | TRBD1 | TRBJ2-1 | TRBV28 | CASSLYGDRGSDEQFF | TGTGCCAGCAGTTTATACGGGGACAGGGGCTCAGATGAGCAGTTCTTC
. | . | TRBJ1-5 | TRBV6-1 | CASSEAIGQPQHF | TGTGCCAGCAGTGAAGCTATAGGCCAGCCCCAGCATTTT
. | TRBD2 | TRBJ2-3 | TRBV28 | CASSSWTSGRAGTDTQYF | TGTGCCAGCAGTTCATGGACTAGCGGGAGGGCCGGCACAGATACGCAGTATTTT
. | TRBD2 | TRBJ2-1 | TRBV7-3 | CASSLTRRELDEQFF | TGTGCCAGCAGCTTAACGAGGCGGGAGCTTGATGAGCAGTTCTTC
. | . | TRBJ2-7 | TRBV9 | CASSVVDYEQYF | TGTGCCAGCAGCGTCGTAGACTACGAGCAGTACTTC
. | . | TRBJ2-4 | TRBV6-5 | CASGIAKNIQYF | TGTGCCAGCGGGATAGCCAAAAACATTCAGTACTTC
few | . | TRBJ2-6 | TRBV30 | CAWTRSGANVLTF | TGTGCCTGGACGCGGTCTGGGGCCAACGTCCTGACTTTC
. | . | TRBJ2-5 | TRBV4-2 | CASSQETWETQYF | TGTGCCAGCAGCCAAGAGACGTGGGAGACCCAGTACTTC
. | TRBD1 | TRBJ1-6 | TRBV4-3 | CASSLGQGAPLHF | TGCGCCAGCAGCCTGGGACAGGGGGCACCCCTCCACTTT
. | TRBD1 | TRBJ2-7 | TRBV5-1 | CASSLSPGQSLTEQYF | TGCGCCAGCAGCTTGAGCCCGGGACAGTCTTTGACTGAGCAGTACTTC
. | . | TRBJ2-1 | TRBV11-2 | CASSNQVEQFF | TGTGCCAGCAGCAACCAAGTTGAGCAGTTCTTC